The text below deals with one T cell receptor (beta chain). This CDR3 is built from 11 residues. The source of the sample is a study of T cell changes during pregnancy in multiple sclerosis. Method: immunoSEQ multiplex PCR; TCRdb's copy keeps in-frame clones and lacks some. The profile shows 130,000 or so clones, about 93% of them singletons. The sequence was obtained from a female donor with multiple sclerosis, enrolled in a pregnancy study. Source: peripheral blood, taken before pregnancy. This rearrangement joins TRBV21-1 to TRBJ1-1; the table's D call TRBD1 went unverified against the DNA. TRBV21-1 is classified as a pseudogene. The CDR3 DNA reads as TGTGCCAGCAGCAAATTCACAGAAGCTTTCTTT. It is translated as CASSKFTEAFF.